What follows are 7 T cell receptor beta chains derived from one specimen sequenced in a study of Ad26.COV2.S vaccination and SARS-CoV-2 variants. The repertoire was sequenced with immunoSEQ multiplex PCR; TCRdb's copy has only in-frame clones and lacks some. The data hold under 550,000 clones, with roughly 90% observed a single time. The treatment here: 19 received Ad26.COV2.S at low or high dose, single or two shots; roughly five received placebo; per-sample allocation not given. Sampling occurred on day 63 after the first vaccine or placebo injection. The sample in question was peripheral blood, obtained in a trial of Ad26.COV2.S vaccine versus placebo. Every receptor here comes from a person between 18 and 59 years old who received the Ad26.COV2.S COVID-19 vaccine or a placebo.

The rearrangement links TRBV19 to TRBJ1-1; D remains ambiguous. V lost 6 bases and J lost 1, with 9 bases in between. The CDR3 loop spans 13 amino acids. Germline V lookup: CDR1 LNHDA, CDR2 SQIVND (reference sequence). In DNA form, the CDR3 reads TGTGCCAGTAGACTCCAGCAGAACACTGAAGCTTTCTTT. Translation gives CASRLQQNTEAFF.

The CDR3 DNA is TGTGCCTGGAGCGGTGGCCCACTAGCGGGAGCTAACGAGCAGTACTTC. Its protein product is CAWSGGPLAGANEQYF. This chain links TRBV30 with TRBJ2-7, with 11 bases identical to TRBD2. The germline V gene has CDR1 GTSNPN and CDR2 SVGIG (reference sequence). V lost 3 bases to trimming and J lost 5 bases; unmatched junction nucleotides: 12. This CDR3 spans 16 amino acids.

The J gene is TRBJ2-2, the V gene TRBV9, with a possible D match to TRBD2 (5 bases). V lost 1 base to trimming and J lost 0 bases, with 13 bases between them. The V gene's germline CDR1 is SGDLS and CDR2 YYNGEE. The CDR3 runs 17 residues. The CDR3 spells CASSVTRENSNTGELFF. CDR3 DNA: TGTGCCAGCAGCGTAACCCGGGAAAACTCGAACACCGGGGAGCTGTTTTTT. The full variable domain, rest sourced from reference TRBV9 and TRBJ2-2, is DSGVTQTPKHLITATGQRVTLRCSPRSGDLSVYWYQQSLDQGLQFLIQYYNGEERAKGNILERFSAQQFPDLHSELNLSSLELGDSALYFCASSVTRENSNTGELFFGEGSRLTVL.

The chain recombines TRBV28 with TRBJ1-4; tentative D call: TRBD1 (5 bases). The CDR3 is 14 residues long. Trimming removed 4 bases from V and 4 bases from J, with 10 bases in between. CDR1 and CDR2 from the germline V gene are MDHEN and SYDVKM. In DNA, the CDR3 is TGTGCCAGCAGTTCAGGGCAGAATAATGAAAAACTGTTTTTT. Residues: CASSSGQNNEKLFF.

The chain combines TRBV11-3 with TRBJ1-6; D is ambiguous. In germline, CDR1 is SGHNT, CDR2 YENEEA. CDR3 size: 13 residues. V lost 2 bases, J lost 9 bases, and 8 bases lay in between. The CDR3 loop reads CASSLNWFSPLHF. The CDR3 DNA reads as TGTGCCAGCAGCTTAAATTGGTTTTCACCCCTCCACTTT.

The V and J genes are TRBV6-5 and TRBJ2-3; D perhaps matches TRBD2 (6 bases). The CDR3 sequence is 13 residues long. V lost 7 bases to trimming and J lost 4 bases, with 12 bases between them. Germline assignment: CDR1 MNHEY and CDR2 SVGAGI. The CDR3, as DNA: TGTGCCAGCATACCGGGAGTTGCAGATACGCAGTATTTT. This sequence encodes CASIPGVADTQYF.

J is TRBJ1-3 and V is TRBV18, with TRBD1 identical over 10 bases. Losses at the gene ends were 3 bases for V and 3 bases for J; bases not matched to a gene: 8. Germline V gives CDR1 KGHSH, CDR2 LQKENI. The CDR3 is 17 residues long. Here the CDR3 reads CASSPAGTGAYGNTIYF. The CDR3 coding sequence is TGTGCCAGCTCACCGGCCGGGACAGGGGCGTATGGAAACACCATATATTTT.